The clone carrying this TCR beta chain turned up a few times. Its antigen is still unknown. The same CDR3 arises from other DNA sequences in this sample as well. These data belong to a study of PD-1 blockade in classical Hodgkin lymphoma. About the research overall: Intravenous delivery of nivolumab at 3 mg/kg to patients occurred every 2 weeks.

Noted time point: cycle 4 day 1 (C4D1), after 5 to 7 weeks of nivolumab. Each patient's relapse followed autologous stem cell transplantation, and brentuximab vedotin exposure varied. From germline, CDR1 is MNHEY and CDR2 SVGAGI. This CDR3 is 14 amino acids long. Trimming cost V 5 bases and J 0 bases, with 8 bases left between them. Data came from immunoSEQ multiplex PCR; TCRdb stores just in-frame clones and leaves some out. The sample includes 35,000 to 50,000 clones, around 64% of them seen just once. Study-wide points: As was reported, newly diagnosed patients showed lower baseline TCR diversity than healthy donors did. It was CD4+ TCR diversity, not CD8+, that rose significantly by C4D1. Complete responders' diversity at baseline resembled that of newly diagnosed patients.

The source material was peripheral blood mononuclear cells (PBMCs), sampled before the fourth cycle of nivolumab. J is TRBJ1-5 and V is TRBV6-5; no clear D gene. The TCR comes from a human donor with classical Hodgkin lymphoma. DNA of the CDR3: TGTGCCAGCAGTCGGACCGGTAGCAATCAGCCCCAGCATTTT. Its protein is CASSRTGSNQPQHF.